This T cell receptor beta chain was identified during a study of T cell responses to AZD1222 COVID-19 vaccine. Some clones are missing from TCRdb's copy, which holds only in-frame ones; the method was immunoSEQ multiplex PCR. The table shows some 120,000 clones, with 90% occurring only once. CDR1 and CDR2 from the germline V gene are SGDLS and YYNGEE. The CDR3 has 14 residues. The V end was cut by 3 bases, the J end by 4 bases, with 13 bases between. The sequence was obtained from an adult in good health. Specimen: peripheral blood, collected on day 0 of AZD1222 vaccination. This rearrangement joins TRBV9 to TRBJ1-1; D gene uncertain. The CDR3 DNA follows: TGTGCCAGCAGCGAGTCCGGGTTGAGCACTGAAGCTTTCTTT. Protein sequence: CASSESGLSTEAFF.